This T cell receptor (beta chain) came from a study of control samples from healthy donors and cancer patients. Repertoires were generated with immunoSEQ multiplex PCR, while TCRdb's copy carries only in-frame clones and drops some. The sample holds about 410,000 clones, roughly 90% seen once. Sequencing was performed on PBMCs. The receptor comes from a man aged 35-49 years with head and neck cancer.

The CDR3 DNA sequence: TGTGCCAGCAAAGAGACAGGGACCGTTTATGGCTACACCTTC. Translated: CASKETGTVYGYTF. This chain links TRBV27 with TRBJ1-2; 7 bases map to TRBD1. The V gene end was trimmed by 7 bases and the J gene end by 5 bases; junction bases not matched to a gene: 10. CDR3 size: 14 residues. Germline CDR1 is MNHEY and CDR2 is SMNVEV (reference sequence).